Below, one TCR beta chain is given with its context. V lost 3 bases and J lost 5; bases outside the gene matches: 3. This CDR3 region has 14 residues. Per the germline V gene, CDR1 is SNHLY and CDR2 is FYNNEI. The protocol was immunoSEQ multiplex PCR, while the TCRdb copy is restricted to in-frame clones and leaves out a portion. The repertoire holds roughly 260,000 clones, about 87% seen once, with less than 3% in the top ten. The sample originates from a study of blood T cell repertoires in COVID-19. Study at large: PBMCs, B-cell-depleted T cells, or T cells provided the cDNA or gDNA that made up the material.

This chain uses TRBV2 with TRBJ2-5; 10 bases match TRBD2. This TCR was recovered from a woman aged 45-60 years with acute or convalescent COVID-19. The sequencing input was peripheral blood. The CDR3 nucleotides read TGTGCCAGCAGTGATTTAGCGGGGGGTGAGACCCAGTACTTC. It yields the protein CASSDLAGGETQYF.